This T cell receptor (beta chain) was documented in a study of T cell responses to AZD1222 COVID-19 vaccine. Study results and limitations: The sample set comprised mostly white British donors with more females, and clonal diversity was possibly underestimated. The reported proportion of spike-specific TCRs targeting unmutated variant regions was nearly half. Baseline testing showed seropositivity in only five or six AZD1222 recipients.

Turning to this clone: Its target is unknown.

The CDR3 has 15 residues. The germline V gene encodes CDR1 MNHEY and CDR2 SVGAGI. J was trimmed by 4 bases and V by 6 bases; bases with no gene match: 8. Method: immunoSEQ multiplex PCR; TCRdb's copy keeps in-frame clones and lacks some. The sample lists about 110,000 clones, about nine tenths seen once, with roughly 5.6% in the top ten. Here the sequenced sample was peripheral blood, taken 28 days after the second AZD1222 dose. This sequence joins TRBV6-5 and TRBJ1-5, with 8 bases that match TRBD1. The origin of this receptor is an adult who received the AZD1222 COVID-19 vaccine. The CDR3 sequence: CASRPRQGSNQPQHF. Here the CDR3 DNA reads TGTGCCAGCAGACCCCGACAGGGGTCAAATCAGCCCCAGCATTTT.